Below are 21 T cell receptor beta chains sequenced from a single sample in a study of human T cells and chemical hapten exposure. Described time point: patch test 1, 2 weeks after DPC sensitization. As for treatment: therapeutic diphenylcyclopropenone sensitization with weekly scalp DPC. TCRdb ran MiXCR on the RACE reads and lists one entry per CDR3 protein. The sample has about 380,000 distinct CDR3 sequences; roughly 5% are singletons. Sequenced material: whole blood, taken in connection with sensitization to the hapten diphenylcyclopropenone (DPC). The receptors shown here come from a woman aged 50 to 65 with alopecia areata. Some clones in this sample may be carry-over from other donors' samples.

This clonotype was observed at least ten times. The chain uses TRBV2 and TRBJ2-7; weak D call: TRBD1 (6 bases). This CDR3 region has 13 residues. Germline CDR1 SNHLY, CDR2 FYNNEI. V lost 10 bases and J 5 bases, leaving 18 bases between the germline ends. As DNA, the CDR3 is TGTGCCACAGGGGCACAGGGCGGCCACGAGCAGTACTTC. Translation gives CATGAQGGHEQYF.

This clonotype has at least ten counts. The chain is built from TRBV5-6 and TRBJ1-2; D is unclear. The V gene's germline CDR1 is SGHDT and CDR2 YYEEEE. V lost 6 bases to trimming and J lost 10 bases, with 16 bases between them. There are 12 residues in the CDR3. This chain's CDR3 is CASTGREVPYTF. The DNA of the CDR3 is TGTGCCAGCACTGGCCGGGAGGTGCCCTACACCTTC.

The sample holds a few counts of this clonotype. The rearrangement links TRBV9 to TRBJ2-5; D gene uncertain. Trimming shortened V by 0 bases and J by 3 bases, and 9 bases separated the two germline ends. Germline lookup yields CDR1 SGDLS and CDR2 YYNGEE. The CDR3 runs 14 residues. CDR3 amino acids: CASSVGNPEETQYF. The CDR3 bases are TGTGCCAGCAGCGTAGGCAACCCCGAAGAGACCCAGTACTTC.

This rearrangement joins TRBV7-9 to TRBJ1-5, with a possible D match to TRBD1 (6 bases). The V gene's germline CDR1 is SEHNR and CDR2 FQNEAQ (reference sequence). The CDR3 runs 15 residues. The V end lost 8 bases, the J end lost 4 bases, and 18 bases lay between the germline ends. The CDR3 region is CASVRLGARNQPQHF. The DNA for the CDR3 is TGTGCCAGCGTTCGCCTGGGGGCCAGGAATCAGCCCCAGCATTTT.

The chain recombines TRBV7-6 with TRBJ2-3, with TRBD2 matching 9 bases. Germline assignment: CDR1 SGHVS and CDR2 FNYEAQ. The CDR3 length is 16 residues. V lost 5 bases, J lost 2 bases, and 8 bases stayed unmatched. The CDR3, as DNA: TGTGCCAGCAGCGTTGGGGCGGGAGGGGTCACAGATACGCAGTATTTT. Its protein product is CASSVGAGGVTDTQYF.

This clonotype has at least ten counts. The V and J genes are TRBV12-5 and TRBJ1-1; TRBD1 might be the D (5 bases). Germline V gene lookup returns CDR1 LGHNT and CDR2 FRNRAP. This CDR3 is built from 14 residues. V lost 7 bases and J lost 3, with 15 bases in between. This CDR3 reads CASAPSGGYTEAFF. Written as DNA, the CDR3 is TGTGCTAGTGCTCCCTCCGGGGGGTACACTGAAGCTTTCTTT.

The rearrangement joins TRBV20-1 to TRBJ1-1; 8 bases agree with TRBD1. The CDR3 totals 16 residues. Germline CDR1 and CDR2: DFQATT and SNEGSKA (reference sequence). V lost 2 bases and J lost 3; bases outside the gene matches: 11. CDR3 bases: TGCAGTGCTAGACTCGGGACAGGACAGACAGACACTGAAGCTTTCTTT. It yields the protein CSARLGTGQTDTEAFF.

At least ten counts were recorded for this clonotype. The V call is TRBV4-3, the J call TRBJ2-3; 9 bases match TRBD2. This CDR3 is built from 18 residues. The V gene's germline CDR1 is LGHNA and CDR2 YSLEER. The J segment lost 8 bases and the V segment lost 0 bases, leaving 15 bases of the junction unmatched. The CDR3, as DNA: TGCGCCAGCAGCCAAGAGCGCCGGACTAGCGCGACCCCGTCTACGCAGTATTTT. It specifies CASSQERRTSATPSTQYF.

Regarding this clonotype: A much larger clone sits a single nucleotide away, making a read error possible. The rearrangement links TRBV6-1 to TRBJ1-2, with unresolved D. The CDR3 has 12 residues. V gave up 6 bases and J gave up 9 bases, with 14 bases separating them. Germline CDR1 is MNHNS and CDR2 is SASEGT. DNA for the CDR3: TGTGCCAGCAGCGAGTACATTTATAGCTACACCTTC. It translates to CASSEYIYSYTF.

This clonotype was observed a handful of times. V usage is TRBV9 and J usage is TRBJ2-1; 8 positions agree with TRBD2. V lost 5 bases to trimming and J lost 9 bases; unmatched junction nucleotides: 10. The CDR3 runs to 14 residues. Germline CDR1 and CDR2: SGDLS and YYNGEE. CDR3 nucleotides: TGTGCCAGCAGTCAAAGCGGGAGCAGCGGTGAGCAGTTCTTC. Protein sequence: CASSQSGSSGEQFF.

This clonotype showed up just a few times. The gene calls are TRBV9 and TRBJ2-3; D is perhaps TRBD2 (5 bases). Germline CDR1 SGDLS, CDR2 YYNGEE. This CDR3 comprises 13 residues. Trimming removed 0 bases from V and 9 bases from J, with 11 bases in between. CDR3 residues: CASSVGEGTTQYF. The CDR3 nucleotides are TGTGCCAGCAGCGTAGGTGAGGGTACGACGCAGTATTTT.

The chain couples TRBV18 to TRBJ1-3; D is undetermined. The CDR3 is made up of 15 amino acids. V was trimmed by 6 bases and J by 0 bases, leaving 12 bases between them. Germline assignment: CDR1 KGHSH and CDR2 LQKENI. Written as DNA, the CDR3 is TGTGCCAGCTCTCCAACGGCCTTCTCTGGAAACACCATATATTTT. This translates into CASSPTAFSGNTIYF.

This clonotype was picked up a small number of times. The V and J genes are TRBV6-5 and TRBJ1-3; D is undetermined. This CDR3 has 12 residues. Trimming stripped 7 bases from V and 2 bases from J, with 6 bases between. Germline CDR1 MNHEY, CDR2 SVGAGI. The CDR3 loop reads CASTQTGNTIYF. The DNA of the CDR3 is TGTGCCAGCACTCAGACTGGAAACACCATATATTTT.

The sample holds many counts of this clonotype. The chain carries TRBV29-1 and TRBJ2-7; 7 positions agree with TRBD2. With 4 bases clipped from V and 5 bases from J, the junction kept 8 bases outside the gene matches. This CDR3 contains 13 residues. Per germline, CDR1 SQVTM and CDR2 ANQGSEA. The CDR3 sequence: CSVGGGRGDEQYF. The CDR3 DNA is TGCAGCGTTGGAGGCGGGAGAGGGGACGAGCAGTACTTC.

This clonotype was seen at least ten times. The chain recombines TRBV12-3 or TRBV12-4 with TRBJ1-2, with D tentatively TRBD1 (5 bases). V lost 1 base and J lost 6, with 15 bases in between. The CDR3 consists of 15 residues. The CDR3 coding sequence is TGTGCCAGCAGTTTAGGTGACAGATTCTATGATGGCTACACCTTC. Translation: CASSLGDRFYDGYTF.

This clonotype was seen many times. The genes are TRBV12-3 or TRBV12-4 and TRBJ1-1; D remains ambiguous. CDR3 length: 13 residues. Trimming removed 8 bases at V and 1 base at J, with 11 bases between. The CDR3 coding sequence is TGTGCCAGCTTACGAAACAAGAACACTGAAGCTTTCTTT. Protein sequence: CASLRNKNTEAFF.

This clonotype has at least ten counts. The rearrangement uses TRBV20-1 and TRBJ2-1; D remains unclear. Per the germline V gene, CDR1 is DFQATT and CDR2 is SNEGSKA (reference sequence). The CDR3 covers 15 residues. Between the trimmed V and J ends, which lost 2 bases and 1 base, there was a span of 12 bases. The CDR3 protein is CSARNQASSYNEQFF. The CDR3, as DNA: TGCAGTGCTAGAAATCAAGCTTCGTCCTACAATGAGCAGTTCTTC.

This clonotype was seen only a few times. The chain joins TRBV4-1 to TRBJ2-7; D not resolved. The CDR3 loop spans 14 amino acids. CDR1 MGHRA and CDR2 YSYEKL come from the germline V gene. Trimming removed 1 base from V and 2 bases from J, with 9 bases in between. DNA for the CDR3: TGCGCCAGCAGCCAAGGGACCGTGCCCTACGAGCAGTACTTC. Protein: CASSQGTVPYEQYF.

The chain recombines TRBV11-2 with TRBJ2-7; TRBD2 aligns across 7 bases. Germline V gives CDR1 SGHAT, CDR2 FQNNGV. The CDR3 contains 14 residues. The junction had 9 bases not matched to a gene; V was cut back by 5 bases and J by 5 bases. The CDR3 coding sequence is TGTGCCAGCAGCCCCGATCCGGGGGGAGACGAGCAGTACTTC. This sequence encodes CASSPDPGGDEQYF.

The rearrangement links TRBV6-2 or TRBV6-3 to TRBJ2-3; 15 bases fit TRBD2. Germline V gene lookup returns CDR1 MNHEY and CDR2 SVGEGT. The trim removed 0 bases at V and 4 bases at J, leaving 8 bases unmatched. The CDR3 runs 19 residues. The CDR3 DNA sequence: TGTGCCAGCAGTTACTCGGCCCTTGGGACTAGCGGGAGGCCAGATACGCAGTATTTT. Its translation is CASSYSALGTSGRPDTQYF.

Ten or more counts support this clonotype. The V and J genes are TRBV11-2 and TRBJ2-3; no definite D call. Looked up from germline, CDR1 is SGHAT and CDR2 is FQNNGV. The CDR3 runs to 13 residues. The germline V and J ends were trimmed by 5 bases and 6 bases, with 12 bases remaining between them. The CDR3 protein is CASSPQIADTQYF. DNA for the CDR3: TGTGCCAGCAGCCCCCAAATAGCTGATACGCAGTATTTT.